This note documents a single T cell receptor (beta chain) sequence. This CDR3 is 12 amino acids long. CDR1 and CDR2 (germline): MNHEY, SVGAGI. The junction had 4 bases not matched to a gene; V was cut back by 5 bases and J by 8 bases. This record comes from a study of blood T cell repertoires in COVID-19. Study context: COVID-19 samples from acute and convalescent phases originated in the United States, Italy and Spain. From T cells, B-cell-depleted T cells, or PBMCs came the material, which was cDNA or gDNA.

Repertoires were generated with immunoSEQ multiplex PCR, while TCRdb's copy carries only in-frame clones and drops some. The data contain around 190,000 clones, 88% of them seen just once; the ten biggest clones take up around 1.7%. This chain links TRBV6-5 with TRBJ1-2; 8 bases line up with TRBD1. This clonotype was obtained from a man between 18 and 29 years old with active or convalescent COVID-19. Sequences were obtained from peripheral blood. DNA for the CDR3: TGTGCCAGCAGTCCCCGGACAGGGGGCTACACCTTC. Translated, it gives CASSPRTGGYTF.